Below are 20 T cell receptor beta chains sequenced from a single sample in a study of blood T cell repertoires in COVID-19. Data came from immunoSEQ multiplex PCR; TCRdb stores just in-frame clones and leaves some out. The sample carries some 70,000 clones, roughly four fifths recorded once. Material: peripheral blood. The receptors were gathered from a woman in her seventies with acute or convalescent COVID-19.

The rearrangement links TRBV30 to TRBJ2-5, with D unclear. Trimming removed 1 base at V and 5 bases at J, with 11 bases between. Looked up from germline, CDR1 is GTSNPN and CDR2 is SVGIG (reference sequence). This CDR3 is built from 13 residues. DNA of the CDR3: TGTGCCTGGAGTGGCAGCCTCAGGGAGACCCAGTACTTC. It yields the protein CAWSGSLRETQYF.

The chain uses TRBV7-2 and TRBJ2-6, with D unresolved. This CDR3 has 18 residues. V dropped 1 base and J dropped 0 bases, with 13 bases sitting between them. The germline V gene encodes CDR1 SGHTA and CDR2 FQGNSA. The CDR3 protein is CASSLVEVSSSGANVLTF. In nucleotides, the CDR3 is TGTGCCAGCAGCTTAGTTGAGGTTTCGTCCTCTGGGGCCAACGTCCTGACTTTC.

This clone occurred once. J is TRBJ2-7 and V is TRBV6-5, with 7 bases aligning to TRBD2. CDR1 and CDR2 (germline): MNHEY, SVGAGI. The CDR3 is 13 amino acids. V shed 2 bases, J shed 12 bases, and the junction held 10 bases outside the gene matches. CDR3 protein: CASSYVSSGTLYF. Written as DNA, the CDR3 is TGTGCCAGCAGTTACGTTTCCAGCGGGACCCTGTACTTC.

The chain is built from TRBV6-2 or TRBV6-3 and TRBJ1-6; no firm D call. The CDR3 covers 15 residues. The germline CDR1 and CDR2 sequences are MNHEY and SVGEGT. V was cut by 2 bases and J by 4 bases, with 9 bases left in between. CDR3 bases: TGTGCCAGCAGTTACGTGGAGGGATATAATTCACCCCTCCACTTT. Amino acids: CASSYVEGYNSPLHF.

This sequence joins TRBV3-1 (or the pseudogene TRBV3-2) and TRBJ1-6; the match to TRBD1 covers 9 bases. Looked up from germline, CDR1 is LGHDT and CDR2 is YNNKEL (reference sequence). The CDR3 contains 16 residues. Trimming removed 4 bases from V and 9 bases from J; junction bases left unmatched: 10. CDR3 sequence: CASSRRTGVRGSPLHF. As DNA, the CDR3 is TGTGCCAGCAGCCGACGGACAGGGGTTCGGGGTTCACCCCTCCACTTT.

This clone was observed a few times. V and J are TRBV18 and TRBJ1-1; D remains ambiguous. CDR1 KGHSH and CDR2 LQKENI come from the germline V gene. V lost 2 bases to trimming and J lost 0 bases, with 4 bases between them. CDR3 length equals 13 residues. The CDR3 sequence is CASSPELNTEAFF. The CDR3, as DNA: TGTGCCAGCTCACCAGAGTTGAACACTGAAGCTTTCTTT.

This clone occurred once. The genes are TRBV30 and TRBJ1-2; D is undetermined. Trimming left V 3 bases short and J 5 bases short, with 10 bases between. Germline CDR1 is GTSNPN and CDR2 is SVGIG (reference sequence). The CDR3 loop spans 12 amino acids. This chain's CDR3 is CAWRPTGYGYTF. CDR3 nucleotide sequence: TGTGCCTGGAGGCCCACGGGATATGGCTACACCTTC.

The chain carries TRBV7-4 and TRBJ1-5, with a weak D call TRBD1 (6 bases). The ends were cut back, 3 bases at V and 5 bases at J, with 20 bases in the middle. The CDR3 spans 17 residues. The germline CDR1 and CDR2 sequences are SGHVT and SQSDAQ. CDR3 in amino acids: CASSFRPEGTQYQPQHF. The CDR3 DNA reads TGTGCCAGCAGCTTTAGGCCCGAGGGGACACAATATCAGCCCCAGCATTTT.

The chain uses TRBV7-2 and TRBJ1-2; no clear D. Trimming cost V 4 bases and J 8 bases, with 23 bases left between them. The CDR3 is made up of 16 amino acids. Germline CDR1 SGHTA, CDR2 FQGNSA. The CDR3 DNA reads TGTGCCAGCAGCTCAGACCCCGCGGGCGGGGTAAAAGGCTACACCTTC. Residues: CASSSDPAGGVKGYTF.

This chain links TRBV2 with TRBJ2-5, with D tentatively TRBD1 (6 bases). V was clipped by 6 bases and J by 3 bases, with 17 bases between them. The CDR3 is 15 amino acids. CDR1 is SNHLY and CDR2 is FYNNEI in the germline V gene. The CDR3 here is CASSVRGTREETQYF. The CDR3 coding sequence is TGTGCCAGCAGCGTCCGAGGGACACGCGAAGAGACCCAGTACTTC.

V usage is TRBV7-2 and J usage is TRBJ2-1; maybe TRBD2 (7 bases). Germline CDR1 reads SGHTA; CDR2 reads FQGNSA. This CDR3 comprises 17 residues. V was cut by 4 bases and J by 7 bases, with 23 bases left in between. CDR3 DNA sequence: TGTGCCAGCAGCTGGGCAAGTGGGGGGGCGCGCAGAAATGAGCAGTTCTTC. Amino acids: CASSWASGGARRNEQFF. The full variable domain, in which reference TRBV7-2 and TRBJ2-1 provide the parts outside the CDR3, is GAGVSQSPSNKVTEKGKDVELRCDPISGHTALYWYRQSLGQGLEFLIYFQGNSAPDKSGLPSDRFSAERTGGSVSTLTIQRTQQEDSAVYLCASSWASGGARRNEQFFGPGTRLTVL.

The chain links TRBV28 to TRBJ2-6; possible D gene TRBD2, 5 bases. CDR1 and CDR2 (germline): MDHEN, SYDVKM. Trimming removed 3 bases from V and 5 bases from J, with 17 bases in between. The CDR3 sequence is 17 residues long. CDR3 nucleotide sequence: TGTGCCAGCAGTTTGCTAGGGCCGGAGGTTAGGGCCAACGTCCTGACTTTC. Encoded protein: CASSLLGPEVRANVLTF. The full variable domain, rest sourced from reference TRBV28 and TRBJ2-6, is DVKVTQSSRYLVKRTGEKVFLECVQDMDHENMFWYRQDPGLGLRLIYFSYDVKMKEKGDIPEGYSVSREKKERFSLILESASTNQTSMYLCASSLLGPEVRANVLTFGAGSRLTVL.

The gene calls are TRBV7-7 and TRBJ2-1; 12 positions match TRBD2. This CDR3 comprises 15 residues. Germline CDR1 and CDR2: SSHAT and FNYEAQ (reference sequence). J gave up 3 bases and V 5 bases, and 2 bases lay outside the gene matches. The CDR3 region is CASSATSGSYNEQFF. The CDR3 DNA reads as TGTGCCAGCAGCGCGACTAGCGGGAGCTACAATGAGCAGTTCTTC. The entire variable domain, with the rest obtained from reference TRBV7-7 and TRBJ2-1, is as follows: GAGVSQSPRYKVTKRGQDVTLRCDPISSHATLYWYQQALGQGPEFLTYFNYEAQPDKSGLPSDRFSAERPEGSISTLTIQRTEQRDSAMYRCASSATSGSYNEQFFGPGTRLTVL.

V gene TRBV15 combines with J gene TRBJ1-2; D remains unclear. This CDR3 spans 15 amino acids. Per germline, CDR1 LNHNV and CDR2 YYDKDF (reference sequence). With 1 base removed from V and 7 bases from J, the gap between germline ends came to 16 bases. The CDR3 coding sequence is TGTGCCACCAGCAGAGCTGAGGGATGGGCCCGTGGCTACACCTTC. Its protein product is CATSRAEGWARGYTF. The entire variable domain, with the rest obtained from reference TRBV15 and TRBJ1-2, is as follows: DAMVIQNPRYQVTQFGKPVTLSCSQTLNHNVMYWYQQKSSQAPKLLFHYYDKDFNNEADTPDNFQSRRPNTSFCFLDIRSPGLGDTAMYLCATSRAEGWARGYTFGSGTRLTVV.

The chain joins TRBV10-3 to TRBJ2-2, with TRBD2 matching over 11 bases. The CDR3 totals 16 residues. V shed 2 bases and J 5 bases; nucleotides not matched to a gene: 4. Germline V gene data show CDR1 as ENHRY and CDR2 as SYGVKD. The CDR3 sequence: CAISEGGLAETGELFF. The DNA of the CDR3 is TGTGCCATCAGTGAGGGGGGACTAGCGGAAACCGGGGAGCTGTTTTTT.

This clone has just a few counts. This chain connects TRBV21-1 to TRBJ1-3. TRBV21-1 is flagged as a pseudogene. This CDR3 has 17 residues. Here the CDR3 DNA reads TGTGCCAGCAGCAATAATTCGGCAGCGAGCTCTGGAAACACCATATATTTT. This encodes CASSNNSAASSGNTIYF.

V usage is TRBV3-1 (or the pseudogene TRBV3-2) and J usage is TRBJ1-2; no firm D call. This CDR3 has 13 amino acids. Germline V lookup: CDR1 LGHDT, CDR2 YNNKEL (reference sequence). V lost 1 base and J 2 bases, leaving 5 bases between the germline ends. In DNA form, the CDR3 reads TGTGCCAGCAGCCAAGCGGGGAACTATGGCTACACCTTC. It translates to CASSQAGNYGYTF.

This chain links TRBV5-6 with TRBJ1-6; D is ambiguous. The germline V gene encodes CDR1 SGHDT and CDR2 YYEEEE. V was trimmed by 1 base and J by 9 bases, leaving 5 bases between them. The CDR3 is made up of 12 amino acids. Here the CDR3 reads CASSLSGSPLHF. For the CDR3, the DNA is TGTGCCAGCAGCTTGTCGGGTTCACCCCTCCACTTT.

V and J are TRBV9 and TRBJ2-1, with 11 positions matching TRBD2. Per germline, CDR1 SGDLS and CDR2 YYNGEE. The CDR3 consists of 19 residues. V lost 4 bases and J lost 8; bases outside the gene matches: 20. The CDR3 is CASSFLPGLAVVGVDEQFF. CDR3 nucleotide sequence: TGTGCCAGCAGCTTTCTTCCGGGACTAGCGGTTGTGGGGGTCGATGAGCAGTTCTTC.

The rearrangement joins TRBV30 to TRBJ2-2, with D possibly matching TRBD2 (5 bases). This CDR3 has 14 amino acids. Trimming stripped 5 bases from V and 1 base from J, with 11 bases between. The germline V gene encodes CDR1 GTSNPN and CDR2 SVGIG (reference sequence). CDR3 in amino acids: CAWQEARNTGELFF. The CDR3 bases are TGTGCCTGGCAGGAGGCAAGGAACACCGGGGAGCTGTTTTTT.